Presented here are 17 T cell receptor beta chains from one specimen sequenced in a study of control samples from healthy donors and cancer patients. Generated by immunoSEQ multiplex PCR, the TCRdb table keeps only in-frame clones and is missing some. The sample records 200,000 to 250,000 clones, around 94% being singletons. Material for sequencing was blood. Source of these receptors: a man aged 45 to 65 in good health.

The rearrangement joins TRBV3-1 (or the pseudogene TRBV3-2) to TRBJ1-2, with D unclear. V was clipped by 1 base and J by 8 bases, with 14 bases between them. The CDR3 totals 14 residues. Per germline, CDR1 LGHDT and CDR2 YNNKEL (reference sequence). The CDR3, as DNA: TGTGCCAGCAGCCAAGGGCTCCCAGTTAGAGGCTACACCTTC. Translation: CASSQGLPVRGYTF.

Details on this clone: The sample carries other DNA sequences with the same CDR3. The V and J genes are TRBV5-1 and TRBJ2-7; either TRBD1 or TRBD2 may supply D (5 bases each). Trimming cost V 4 bases and J 2 bases, with 16 bases left between them. The germline gives CDR1 SGHRS, CDR2 YFSETQ. The CDR3 extends over 15 amino acids. For the CDR3, the DNA is TGCGCCAGCAGCCTGGCCGGGACGAACGCCTACGAGCAGTACTTC. Protein product: CASSLAGTNAYEQYF. Full variable domain (remainder filled in from reference TRBV5-1 and TRBJ2-7): KAGVTQTPRYLIKTRGQQVTLSCSPISGHRSVSWYQQTPGQGLQFLFEYFSETQRNKGNFPGRFSGRQFSNSRSEMNVSTLELGDSALYLCASSLAGTNAYEQYFGPGTRLTVT.

This chain connects TRBV5-1 to TRBJ1-6, with 11 positions matching TRBD1. The germline gives CDR1 SGHRS, CDR2 YFSETQ. The length of the CDR3 is 15 residues. J gave up 10 bases and V 0 bases, and 3 bases lay outside the gene matches. CDR3 sequence (DNA): TGCGCCAGCAGCTTGGCGGGACAGGGGGGCTCACCCCTCCACTTT. Amino acid sequence: CASSLAGQGGSPLHF. Full variable domain (missing parts from reference TRBV5-1 and TRBJ1-6): KAGVTQTPRYLIKTRGQQVTLSCSPISGHRSVSWYQQTPGQGLQFLFEYFSETQRNKGNFPGRFSGRQFSNSRSEMNVSTLELGDSALYLCASSLAGQGGSPLHFGNGTRLTVT.

This chain joins TRBV30 and TRBJ2-7; 8 bases agree with TRBD1. V lost 2 bases to trimming and J lost 4 bases; unmatched junction nucleotides: 10. Germline assignment: CDR1 GTSNPN and CDR2 SVGIG (reference sequence). The CDR3 totals 15 residues. CDR3 loop: CAWSRMGQAGYEQYF. The DNA for the CDR3 is TGTGCCTGGAGTCGGATGGGACAGGCGGGTTACGAGCAGTACTTC. Together with reference TRBV30 and TRBJ2-7, the CDR3 gives the full variable domain: SQTIHQWPATLVQPVGSPLSLECTVEGTSNPNLYWYRQAAGRGLQLLFYSVGIGQISSEVPQNLSASRPQDRQFILSSKKLLLSDSGFYLCAWSRMGQAGYEQYFGPGTRLTVT.

The count of this clone is one. V is TRBV4-3 and J is TRBJ2-7; 7 positions match TRBD2. V gave up 0 bases and J gave up 3 bases; unmatched junction bases: 8. CDR1 LGHNA and CDR2 YSLEER come from the germline V gene. The CDR3 is 16 residues long. The CDR3: CASSQDPSGEDYEQYF. CDR3 nucleotides: TGCGCCAGCAGCCAAGACCCAAGCGGGGAGGACTACGAGCAGTACTTC.

The rearrangement uses TRBV21-1 and TRBJ2-7. TRBV21-1 represents a pseudogene. CDR3 size: 10 residues. CDR3 sequence: CASRGTEQYV. In DNA, the CDR3 is TGTGCCAGCAGGGGAACCGAGCAGTACGTC.

This chain's CDR3 is CASSRASGTGSEAAFF. CDR3 coding DNA: TGTGCCAGCAGCCGTGCGTCCGGGACAGGGAGTGAGGCAGCTTTCTTT. V gene TRBV5-4 combines with J gene TRBJ1-1, with TRBD1 matching over 9 bases. The ends lost 4 bases at V and 10 bases at J; junction bases unmatched: 17. Germline CDR1 and CDR2: SGHNT and YYREEE (reference sequence). There are 16 residues in the CDR3. The entire variable domain, with the rest obtained from reference TRBV5-4 and TRBJ1-1, is as follows: ETGVTQSPTHLIKTRGQQVTLRCSSQSGHNTVSWYQQALGQGPQFIFQYYREEENGRGNFPPRFSGLQFPNYSSELNVNALELDDSALYLCASSRASGTGSEAAFFGQGTRLTVV.

The genes are TRBV5-8 and TRBJ2-3; 11 bases line up with TRBD1. Germline loops: CDR1 SGHTS, CDR2 YDEGEE. The CDR3 is 15 amino acids. J was trimmed by 4 bases and V by 3 bases; bases with no gene match: 4. Written as DNA, the CDR3 is TGTGCCAGCAGCTCGGACAGGGGGCGCGCAGATACGCAGTATTTT. Encoded protein: CASSSDRGRADTQYF. Together with reference TRBV5-8 and TRBJ2-3, the CDR3 gives the full variable domain: EAGVTQSPTHLIKTRGQQATLRCSPISGHTSVYWYQQALGLGLQFLLWYDEGEERNRGNFPPRFSGRQFPNYSSELNVNALELEDSALYLCASSSDRGRADTQYFGPGTRLTVL.

The J gene is TRBJ2-4, the V gene TRBV5-4, with 8 bases lining up with TRBD2. CDR1 is SGHNT and CDR2 is YYREEE in the germline V gene (reference sequence). CDR3 length: 20 residues. Germline trimming cut 0 bases from V and 0 bases from J; bases unmatched to any gene: 14. The CDR3 bases are TGTGCCAGCAGCTTGGGCGGCGGGGGGACCATTGATATAGCCAAAAACATTCAGTACTTC. It encodes CASSLGGGGTIDIAKNIQYF.

V gene TRBV7-8 combines with J gene TRBJ2-7; 7 bases align to TRBD1. CDR3 size: 13 residues. Losses at the gene ends were 5 bases for V and 2 bases for J; bases not matched to a gene: 3. Germline V gene sequence: CDR1 SGHVS, CDR2 FQNEAQ. The CDR3: CASSLRGTYEQYF. CDR3 coding DNA: TGTGCCAGCAGCCTCAGGGGGACCTACGAGCAGTACTTC.

This chain uses TRBV5-6 with TRBJ2-5, with D possibly matching TRBD1 (6 bases). This CDR3 contains 13 residues. Germline V gives CDR1 SGHDT, CDR2 YYEEEE. V shed 4 bases and J shed 2 bases, with 9 bases lying between them. CDR3 in DNA: TGTGCCAGCAGCGAAGACAGGCAAGAGACCCAGTACTTC. Encoded protein: CASSEDRQETQYF.

The genes are TRBV7-9 and TRBJ1-3; weak D call: TRBD1 (6 bases). The CDR3 length is 14 residues. The V end lost 7 bases, the J end lost 4 bases, and 14 bases lay between the germline ends. CDR1 is SEHNR and CDR2 is FQNEAQ in the germline V gene (reference sequence). CDR3 region: CASTPAGTGNTIYF. For the CDR3, the DNA is TGTGCCAGCACTCCTGCCGGGACAGGAAACACCATATATTTT. The full variable domain, its missing parts supplied by reference TRBV7-9 and TRBJ1-3, is DTGVSQNPRHKITKRGQNVTFRCDPISEHNRLYWYRQTLGQGPEFLTYFQNEAQLEKSRLLSDRFSAERPKGSFSTLEIQRTEQGDSAMYLCASTPAGTGNTIYFGEGSWLTVV.

The gene calls are TRBV29-1 and TRBJ1-1; 8 bases match TRBD1. This CDR3 is built from 13 residues. Looked up from germline, CDR1 is SQVTM and CDR2 is ANQGSEA. V was clipped by 6 bases and J by 1 base; unmatched bases: 4. CDR3 amino acids: CSVWTGPNTEAFF. As DNA, the CDR3 is TGCAGCGTGTGGACAGGGCCGAACACTGAAGCTTTCTTT.

V and J are TRBV10-3 and TRBJ2-5; D is possibly TRBD1 (6 bases). V was shortened by 4 bases and J by 5 bases, with 11 bases between the two germline ends. The CDR3 length is 13 residues. Germline V gives CDR1 ENHRY, CDR2 SYGVKD. The CDR3 DNA sequence: TGTGCCATCAGTGTTCAGGGGTGGGAGACCCAGTACTTC. This translates into CAISVQGWETQYF.

This chain uses TRBV7-2 with TRBJ1-5, with D possibly being TRBD1 (5 bases). V lost 1 base and J 4 bases, leaving 11 bases between the germline ends. The CDR3 is 15 residues long. Looked up from germline, CDR1 is SGHTA and CDR2 is FQGNSA. This CDR3 is CASSLGGPRNQPQHF. The CDR3 bases are TGTGCCAGCAGCTTAGGGGGACCTCGAAATCAGCCCCAGCATTTT.

This CDR3 is CASTYDQGNYGYTF. The DNA of the CDR3 is TGTGCCAGCACCTATGACCAGGGGAACTATGGCTACACCTTC. V usage is TRBV9 and J usage is TRBJ1-2; D is possibly TRBD1 (6 bases). Per the germline V gene, CDR1 is SGDLS and CDR2 is YYNGEE. The CDR3 spans 14 residues. V was trimmed by 6 bases and J by 2 bases, leaving 14 bases between them.

Here the CDR3 reads CASSRDRAATEAFF. The DNA for the CDR3 is TGCGCCAGCAGCCGGGACAGGGCAGCCACTGAAGCTTTCTTT. This chain connects TRBV5-1 to TRBJ1-1, with TRBD1 matching over 9 bases. The CDR3 has 14 residues. After removal of 4 bases from V and 4 bases from J, the junction contained 5 bases not matched to a gene. The germline V gene encodes CDR1 SGHRS and CDR2 YFSETQ. Using reference TRBV5-1 and TRBJ1-1 for the parts outside the CDR3, the full variable domain is KAGVTQTPRYLIKTRGQQVTLSCSPISGHRSVSWYQQTPGQGLQFLFEYFSETQRNKGNFPGRFSGRQFSNSRSEMNVSTLELGDSALYLCASSRDRAATEAFFGQGTRLTVV.